A single sample is the source of the 24 T cell receptor beta chains below, sequenced in a study of blood T cell repertoires in COVID-19. The data were produced by immunoSEQ multiplex PCR, yet TCRdb's version contains in-frame clones alone and is incomplete. The data hold some 150,000 clones, with 75% to 80% observed a single time. The source material was PBMCs or T cells enriched from blood (not recorded which). The source is a woman aged 45-65 years who had recovered from COVID-19.

The chain is built from TRBV13 and TRBJ2-1; D possibly corresponds to TRBD2 (6 bases). The V gene lost 5 bases and the J gene lost 12 bases, with 14 bases spanning the gap. CDR1 and CDR2 from the germline V gene are PRHDT and FYEKMQ (reference sequence). The CDR3 has 12 amino acids. CDR3 sequence: CASSAPTRRQFF. In DNA form, the CDR3 reads TGTGCCAGCAGCGCCCCGACTAGGAGGCAGTTCTTC.

The gene calls are TRBV5-1 and TRBJ2-3; possible D gene TRBD2, 6 bases. This CDR3 region has 18 residues. V lost 0 bases, J lost 3 bases, and 20 bases lay in between. Germline CDR1 reads SGHRS; CDR2 reads YFSETQ. CDR3 amino acids: CASSLVVGSGGVTDTQYF. The CDR3 DNA follows: TGCGCCAGCAGCTTGGTGGTTGGGTCTGGAGGGGTGACAGATACGCAGTATTTT.

This chain joins TRBV6-5 and TRBJ1-2; 11 nucleotides line up with TRBD1. The trim removed 10 bases at V and 3 bases at J, leaving 4 bases unmatched. This CDR3 is built from 13 residues. Germline CDR1 reads MNHEY; CDR2 reads SVGAGI. The CDR3 coding sequence is TGTGCCATCACGGGACAGGGGGACTATGGCTACACCTTC. Translation gives CAITGQGDYGYTF.

V and J are TRBV18 and TRBJ1-5; 7 bases are a match to TRBD1. The CDR3 sequence is 13 residues long. CDR1 is KGHSH and CDR2 is LQKENI in the germline V gene. The V segment lost 4 bases and the J segment 6 bases; nucleotides outside the gene matches: 3. The CDR3 spells CASSQGASQPQHF. The CDR3 coding sequence is TGTGCCAGCTCACAGGGGGCAAGTCAGCCCCAGCATTTT.

The chain employs TRBV3-1 (or the pseudogene TRBV3-2) and TRBJ2-3, with 8 bases that match TRBD2. Per germline, CDR1 LGHDT and CDR2 YNNKEL (reference sequence). Trimming at V came to 0 bases and at J to 6 bases, leaving 8 bases not matched to a gene. CDR3 length: 16 residues. The CDR3 region is CASSQERLAKTDTQYF. In nucleotides, the CDR3 is TGTGCCAGCAGCCAAGAGAGACTAGCGAAGACGGATACGCAGTATTTT.

This clone was seen only once. The rearrangement uses TRBV6-5 and TRBJ1-1; D is ambiguous. Germline V gene lookup returns CDR1 MNHEY and CDR2 SVGAGI. CDR3 length: 15 residues. V shed 0 bases and J shed 8 bases, with 16 bases lying between them. The DNA for the CDR3 is TGTGCCAGCAGTTACTCGTCCGCCGGGTTTGTCGAAGCTTTCTTT. It specifies CASSYSSAGFVEAFF.

The chain combines TRBV12-3 or TRBV12-4 with TRBJ1-1, with 8 positions matching TRBD1. This CDR3 spans 12 amino acids. V shed 4 bases and J 10 bases; nucleotides not matched to a gene: 5. The CDR3 nucleotides read TGTGCCAGCAGTTATAACAGGGGGGGAGCTTTCTTT. This sequence encodes CASSYNRGGAFF.

This clone was observed a single time. The CDR3 DNA sequence: TGTGCCAGCTCACGACAGGAAGAGACCCAGTACTTC. Its protein product is CASSRQEETQYF. V gene TRBV18 combines with J gene TRBJ2-5; D may be TRBD1 (6 bases). Deletions cut 4 bases from V and 3 bases from J, with 6 bases between. The CDR3 loop spans 12 amino acids. Germline assignment: CDR1 KGHSH and CDR2 LQKENI.

The chain uses TRBV10-3 and TRBJ1-1; 8 positions match TRBD1. Germline V gives CDR1 ENHRY, CDR2 SYGVKD. The CDR3 consists of 15 residues. Unmatched junction bases numbered 9, after V lost 7 bases and J lost 2 bases. CDR3 protein: CAIMAAGTGNTEAFF. CDR3 DNA: TGTGCCATCATGGCCGCCGGGACAGGTAACACTGAAGCTTTCTTT.

The V gene is TRBV19, the J gene TRBJ1-2, with D possibly TRBD1 on 6 matching bases. There are 12 residues in the CDR3. The V end lost 7 bases, the J end lost 8 bases, and 14 bases lay between the germline ends. Germline values: CDR1 LNHDA, CDR2 SQIVND (reference sequence). This chain's CDR3 is CASTNSGGGYTF. The CDR3 DNA reads TGTGCCAGTACTAATAGTGGGGGCGGCTACACCTTC.

V is TRBV7-2 and J is TRBJ2-1; 11 bases are a match to TRBD2. V was pared by 4 bases and J by 0 bases, with 8 bases of the junction left unmatched. Germline V lookup: CDR1 SGHTA, CDR2 FQGNSA. CDR3 length: 18 amino acids. The CDR3, as DNA: TGTGCCAGCAGCTGGCCTAGCGGGGGGTCATCCTCCTACAATGAGCAGTTCTTC. Amino acids: CASSWPSGGSSSYNEQFF.

This clone was counted a single time. V is TRBV2 and J is TRBJ2-1; no clear D. Germline V gene data show CDR1 as SNHLY and CDR2 as FYNNEI. The CDR3 extends over 15 amino acids. V lost 5 bases and J lost 0, with 11 bases in between. CDR3 nucleotides: TGTGCCAGCAGTAGCAGGCAGAGCTCCTACAATGAGCAGTTCTTC. Residues: CASSSRQSSYNEQFF.

This clone was detected only a few times. This chain links TRBV7-9 with TRBJ2-3, with TRBD2 matching 7 bases. Germline lookup yields CDR1 SEHNR and CDR2 FQNEAQ (reference sequence). V lost 2 bases, J lost 5 bases, and 7 bases stayed unmatched. The CDR3 contains 15 residues. The CDR3 sequence: CASSLQTSLGDTQYF. The CDR3 DNA is TGTGCCAGCAGCTTACAGACTAGCTTGGGAGATACGCAGTATTTT.

The chain has TRBV28 and TRBJ2-3; no definite D call. The CDR3 is 15 amino acids. Trimming left V 5 bases short and J 0 bases short, with 12 bases between. Germline-derived CDR1 and CDR2 are MDHEN and SYDVKM. CDR3 protein: CASSPIPTSTDTQYF. CDR3 DNA: TGTGCCAGCAGTCCCATCCCCACAAGCACAGATACGCAGTATTTT.

J is TRBJ2-3 and V is TRBV27, with D perhaps matching TRBD2 (6 bases). The V gene lost 1 base and the J gene lost 2 bases, with 7 bases spanning the gap. The CDR3 consists of 14 residues. Germline assignment: CDR1 MNHEY and CDR2 SMNVEV (reference sequence). The CDR3 protein is CASSLWGDTDTQYF. In DNA, the CDR3 is TGTGCCAGCAGTTTATGGGGGGACACAGATACGCAGTATTTT.

The chain is built from TRBV12-3 or TRBV12-4 and TRBJ2-7, with D perhaps TRBD2 (5 bases). Trimming cost V 0 bases and J 5 bases, with 5 bases left between them. This CDR3 comprises 12 residues. The CDR3, as DNA: TGTGCCAGCAGTTTAGCGAGGGACGAGCAGTACTTC. It yields the protein CASSLARDEQYF.

This clone was seen once. The chain couples TRBV11-2 to TRBJ1-2; 7 nucleotides agree with TRBD1. The CDR3 runs to 16 residues. The germline CDR1 and CDR2 sequences are SGHAT and FQNNGV. V was clipped by 0 bases and J by 0 bases; unmatched bases: 4. CDR3 nucleotide sequence: TGTGCCAGCAGCTTAGAGGGGACAGTACCTAACTATGGCTACACCTTC. Translating gives CASSLEGTVPNYGYTF.

V is TRBV6-2 or TRBV6-3 and J is TRBJ1-3; D not resolved. Looked up from germline, CDR1 is MNHEY and CDR2 is SVGEGT. The CDR3 totals 17 residues. V lost 2 bases and J 0 bases, leaving 14 bases between the germline ends. DNA of the CDR3: TGTGCCAGCAGTTACGCCGGGCGGGTACTCTCTGGAAACACCATATATTTT. Translation gives CASSYAGRVLSGNTIYF.

The chain uses TRBV3-1 (or the pseudogene TRBV3-2) and TRBJ1-2, with a weak D call TRBD1 (5 bases). V lost 1 base and J lost 4, with 7 bases in between. The CDR3 extends over 13 amino acids. The V gene's germline CDR1 is LGHDT and CDR2 YNNKEL (reference sequence). The CDR3 reads CASSQVRGYGYTF. The CDR3 DNA is TGTGCCAGCAGCCAAGTAAGGGGCTATGGCTACACCTTC.

This chain uses TRBV19 with TRBJ1-1; D is undetermined. The V end was cut by 2 bases, the J end by 5 bases, with 15 bases between. CDR3 length: 15 residues. The V gene's germline CDR1 is LNHDA and CDR2 SQIVND (reference sequence). Here the CDR3 reads CASSITSWTGTEAFF. The CDR3 DNA sequence: TGTGCCAGTAGTATAACGTCATGGACGGGGACTGAAGCTTTCTTT.

V gene TRBV20-1 combines with J gene TRBJ2-7, with 9 bases matching TRBD2. Per the germline V gene, CDR1 is DFQATT and CDR2 is SNEGSKA (reference sequence). This CDR3 region has 14 residues. The J segment lost 7 bases and the V segment lost 3 bases, leaving 10 bases of the junction unmatched. CDR3 DNA sequence: TGCAGTGCTAGTTGGGCGGGGGGGCCGGATGAGCAGTACTTC. This sequence encodes CSASWAGGPDEQYF.

The chain carries TRBV19 and TRBJ1-6; the match to TRBD1 covers 9 bases. CDR1 is LNHDA, CDR2 SQIVND, per germline (reference sequence). The CDR3 runs to 15 residues. V shed 6 bases and J 7 bases; nucleotides not matched to a gene: 7. The DNA for the CDR3 is TGTGCCAGTAGCCTCCGGGACAGGGAGAATTCACCCCTCCACTTT. Translating it yields CASSLRDRENSPLHF.

The V gene is TRBV6-4, the J gene TRBJ1-6; D gene uncertain. This CDR3 comprises 13 residues. Trimming took off 4 bases at V and 7 bases at J, with 8 bases between the two ends. Per the germline V gene, CDR1 is MRHNA and CDR2 is SNTAGT. Written as DNA, the CDR3 is TGTGCCAGCAGTGTGTCAGGCAATTCACCCCTCCACTTT. Translation: CASSVSGNSPLHF.

V and J are TRBV23-1 and TRBJ1-4, with D perhaps matching TRBD1 (5 bases). TRBV23-1 is given ORF status, its function remaining uncertain. V was trimmed by 0 bases and J by 8 bases, leaving 22 bases between them. CDR3 length: 18 amino acids. CDR3 loop: CASSQSQGSGSGGEKLFF. CDR3 DNA: TGCGCCAGCAGTCAATCGCAGGGTTCAGGTTCAGGAGGGGAAAAACTGTTTTTT.